This record looks at one T cell receptor (beta chain) sequence and its context. What it binds is unknown. The sample belongs to a study of graft-versus-host responses after intestinal transplantation. Study information: Each recipient received anti-thymocyte globulin induction, then tacrolimus and steroids for 2 to 3 years. Overall study findings and caveats: GvH clones occurred in recipient marrow; some first appeared in ileum or blood.

Data came from immunoSEQ multiplex PCR; TCRdb stores just in-frame clones and leaves some out. The sample includes 84,000 or so clones, around 80% seen only once; the top ten take around 0.83%. Per germline, CDR1 SGHDT and CDR2 YYEEEE. The CDR3 totals 16 residues. The V segment lost 0 bases and the J segment 4 bases; nucleotides outside the gene matches: 4. This TCR was sampled from a human donor who received an intestinal transplant. V usage is TRBV5-6 and J usage is TRBJ1-3, with 10 bases fitting TRBD1. The sequencing here drew on unstimulated CD4+ T cells sorted from spleen or lymph node cells, taken before intestinal transplant. CDR3 coding DNA: TGTGCCAGCAGCTTGGTAGACAGGGGGCTAGGAAACACCATATATTTT. As protein: CASSLVDRGLGNTIYF.